This is a list of T cell receptor beta chains from one sample in a study of metastatic and nonmetastatic thyroid tumors. TCRdb re-called the PCR reads through MiXCR. Here the sample spans about 40,000 clones, 16% being singletons. The sequencing input was blood. Receptor source: a female donor with papillary thyroid cancer or a benign thyroid nodule (not recorded which). Some clones in this sample may be carry-over from other donors' samples. CDR3s include the opening cysteine and the closing phenylalanine or tryptophan. A D gene is named only where the DNA matches it firmly. Clone size, where shown, is once, few, many, or a class for clones that have expanded.

J,size,V,D,CDR3,DNA
TRBJ2-2,many,TRBV4-1,NA,CASSQPGMNTGELFF,TGCGCCAGCAGCCAACCAGGGATGAACACCGGGGAGCTGTTTTTT
TRBJ1-5,many,TRBV20-1,NA,CSARWGERQPQHF,TGCAGTGCTAGATGGGGGGAGAGGCAGCCCCAGCATTTT
TRBJ2-7,NA,TRBV11-1,TRBD2,CASSLGDGRTSGSSYEQYF,TGTGCCAGCAGCTTGGGCGACGGGCGGACTAGCGGGAGCTCCTACGAGCAGTACTTC
TRBJ1-1,many,TRBV20-1,TRBD1,CSARNPQGAMNTEAFF,TGCAGTGCTAGAAACCCCCAGGGGGCTATGAACACTGAAGCTTTCTTT
TRBJ2-3,many,TRBV5-6,TRBD2,CASSSLAGGPLPDTQYF,TGTGCCAGCAGCTCGCTAGCGGGAGGGCCGTTGCCAGATACGCAGTATTTT
TRBJ2-7,few,TRBV10-1,NA,CASSVWNVHEQYF,TGCGCCAGCAGTGTCTGGAACGTGCACGAGCAGTACTTC
TRBJ2-3,many,TRBV3-1,TRBD2,CASSQESSGRAGDTQYF,TGTGCCAGCAGCCAAGAATCGAGCGGGAGGGCGGGAGATACGCAGTATTTT
TRBJ2-3,medium-sized,TRBV6-2/TRBV6-3,NA,CASLRRLGTDTQYF,TGTGCCAGCCTACGGAGGCTCGGCACAGATACGCAGTATTTT
TRBJ2-7,many,TRBV19,NA,CASTTGSSYEQYF,TGTGCCAGTACCACTGGGAGCTCCTACGAGCAGTACTTC
TRBJ2-1,NA,TRBV4-1,TRBD1,CASSLPSGQYNEQFF,TGCGCCAGCAGCCTTCCCTCGGGACAGTACAATGAGCAGTTCTTC
TRBJ2-1,NA,TRBV25-1,NA,CDSTDGDEQFF,TGTGACAGCACGGACGGTGATGAGCAGTTCTTC
TRBJ2-7,NA,TRBV6-2/TRBV6-3,NA,CASSYAGSREQYF,TGTGCCAGCAGTTACGCGGGGTCGAGGGAGCAGTACTTC
TRBJ2-5,many,TRBV12-3/TRBV12-4,NA,CASSLRGRGSGQETQYF,TGTGCCAGCAGTTTAAGGGGGCGCGGGAGTGGGCAAGAGACCCAGTACTTC
TRBJ1-1,many,TRBV4-1,TRBD1,CASSHNRGLTEAFF,TGCGCCAGCAGCCATAACAGGGGGCTCACTGAAGCTTTCTTT
TRBJ1-4,many,TRBV9,NA,CASSAPTGFGEKLFF,TGTGCCAGCAGCGCTCCTACAGGGTTCGGTGAAAAACTGTTTTTT
TRBJ1-4,many,TRBV12-3/TRBV12-4,NA,CASGRDGYEKLFF,TGTGCCAGCGGCCGGGACGGCTATGAAAAACTGTTTTTT
TRBJ2-7,many,TRBV6-1,NA,CASKNYYEQYF,TGTGCCAGCAAGAACTACTACGAGCAGTACTTC
TRBJ1-2,NA,TRBV30,NA,CAWSVHEHNYVYTF,TGTGCCTGGAGTGTACACGAACATAACTATGTCTACACCTTC
TRBJ2-1,many,TRBV24-1,TRBD1,CATSESAGQGSYNEQFF,TGTGCCACCAGTGAGTCAGCCGGACAGGGCTCCTACAATGAGCAGTTCTTC
TRBJ2-5,NA,TRBV7-9,NA,CASSLPPKETQYF,TGTGCCAGCAGCTTACCCCCTAAAGAGACCCAGTACTTC
TRBJ2-3,many,TRBV18,NA,CASSPRKGTTDTQYF,TGTGCCAGCTCACCCCGGAAAGGGACCACAGATACGCAGTATTTT
TRBJ2-2,few,TRBV27,TRBD2,CASRRPAGVTGELFF,TGTGCCAGCAGGAGACCAGCGGGAGTCACCGGGGAGCTGTTTTTT
TRBJ1-1,NA,TRBV5-4,TRBD1,CASSFPGQGNTEAFF,TGTGCCAGCAGCTTCCCGGGACAGGGGAACACTGAAGCTTTCTTT
TRBJ2-7,medium-sized,TRBV2,NA,CASSEFQYEQYF,TGTGCCAGCAGTGAATTCCAGTACGAGCAGTACTTC
TRBJ2-5,NA,TRBV5-1,NA,CASSEVTGQETQYF,TGCGCCAGCAGCGAGGTTACAGGCCAAGAGACCCAATACTTC
TRBJ2-1,many,TRBV11-2,TRBD2,CASSTGTSGMNEQFF,TGTGCCAGCAGCACCGGGACTAGCGGGATGAATGAGCAGTTCTTC
TRBJ1-2,medium-sized,TRBV7-9,NA,CASSPQGPGLKSYTF,TGTGCCAGCAGCCCCCAAGGTCCGGGGCTAAAAAGCTACACCTTC
TRBJ1-2,many,TRBV28,TRBD1,CASRAGGPGGYTF,TGTGCCAGTCGGGCAGGGGGGCCGGGTGGCTACACCTTC
TRBJ2-7,few,TRBV19,NA,CASSILSRAYEQYF,TGTGCCAGTAGTATCCTATCGAGGGCCTACGAGCAGTACTTC
TRBJ2-1,many,TRBV7-9,TRBD2,CASSLVGTSSYNEQFF,TGTGCCAGCAGCTTAGTTGGGACTAGCAGCTACAATGAGCAGTTCTTC
TRBJ1-4,NA,TRBV6-1,NA,CASILPTSGGFGEKLFF,TGTGCCAGCATCCTTCCCACGTCGGGGGGATTTGGTGAAAAACTGTTCTTT
TRBJ1-2,many,TRBV5-6,NA,CASSSGGIYGYTF,TGTGCCAGCAGCTCGGGGGGGATTTATGGCTACACCTTC
TRBJ2-2,many,TRBV7-9,TRBD1,CASSHRDSNTGELFF,TGTGCCAGCAGCCACCGGGACAGCAACACCGGGGAGCTGTTTTTT
TRBJ1-1,NA,TRBV20-1,NA,CSAHARRGNPEAFF,TGCAGTGCACATGCACGTAGGGGGAACCCTGAAGCTTTCTTT
TRBJ1-5,many,TRBV4-1,NA,CASRKEGSGVNQPQHF,TGCGCCAGCAGAAAAGAGGGGTCTGGTGTCAATCAGCCCCAGCATTTT
TRBJ1-2,many,TRBV12-3/TRBV12-4,TRBD1,CASTGTGGFYGYTF,TGTGCCAGCACCGGGACAGGGGGCTTCTATGGCTACACCTTC
TRBJ2-3,many,TRBV13,NA,CASSSYMFDTQYF,TGTGCCAGCAGCTCTTATATGTTTGATACGCAGTATTTT
TRBJ1-2,few,TRBV24-1,NA,CATSEQGAYGYTF,TGTGCCACCAGTGAGCAGGGAGCCTATGGCTACACCTTC
TRBJ2-1,few,TRBV27,NA,CASRHPRYISSYNEQFF,TGTGCCAGCAGACACCCTAGGTATATTAGCTCCTACAATGAGCAGTTCTTC
TRBJ1-6,many,TRBV5-1,NA,CASSPSTDNSPLHF,TGCGCCAGCAGTCCTTCGACAGATAATTCACCCCTCCACTTT